This T cell receptor beta chain originates from a study of T cell responses to AZD1222 COVID-19 vaccine. Study as a whole: Pooled samples include second doses given at about 4 or 12 weeks. Whole-study findings and limits: White British people made up most donors, females outnumbered males, and clonal diversity was possibly underestimated. With dominance at 160-218 and 743-854, vaccine-associated CD4 TCRs spanned spike. Nearly half of unique spike-specific TCRs reportedly avoided B.1.351 and B.1.1.7 mutated regions.

A word on this clone: Its antigen is unknown.

The CDR3 length is 11 residues. Trimming cost V 2 bases and J 7 bases, with 2 bases left between them. From germline, CDR1 is KGHSH and CDR2 LQKENI. Here immunoSEQ multiplex PCR was the method, and the copy in TCRdb shows in-frame clones only, minus some. This repertoire shows about 100,000 clones, about 85% found once; its top ten account for roughly 1.8%. The rearrangement joins TRBV18 to TRBJ2-2; D is ambiguous. This TCR was recovered from an adult in good health. Specimen: peripheral blood, collected on day 0 of AZD1222 vaccination. CDR3 nucleotides: TGTGCCAGCTCACCAGGCGGGGAGCTGTTTTTT. This translates into CASSPGGELFF. Combining the CDR3 with reference TRBV18 and TRBJ2-2 gives the whole variable domain NAGVMQNPRHLVRRRGQEARLRCSPMKGHSHVYWYRQLPEEGLKFMVYLQKENIIDESGMPKERFSAEFPKEGPSILRIQQVVRGDSAAYFCASSPGGELFFGEGSRLTVL.